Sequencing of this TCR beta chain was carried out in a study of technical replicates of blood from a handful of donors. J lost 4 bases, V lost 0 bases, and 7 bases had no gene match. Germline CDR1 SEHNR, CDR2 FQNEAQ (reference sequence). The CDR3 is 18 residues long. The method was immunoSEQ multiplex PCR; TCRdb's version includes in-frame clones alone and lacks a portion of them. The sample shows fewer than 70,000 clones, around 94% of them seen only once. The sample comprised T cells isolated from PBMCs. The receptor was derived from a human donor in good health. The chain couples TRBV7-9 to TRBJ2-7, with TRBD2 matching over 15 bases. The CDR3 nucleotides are TGTGCCAGCAGCTTAGCGGGGACTAGCGGGAGGTTCTTATACGAGCAGTACTTC. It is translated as CASSLAGTSGRFLYEQYF. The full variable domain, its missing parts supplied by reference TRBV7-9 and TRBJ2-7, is DTGVSQNPRHKITKRGQNVTFRCDPISEHNRLYWYRQTLGQGPEFLTYFQNEAQLEKSRLLSDRFSAERPKGSFSTLEIQRTEQGDSAMYLCASSLAGTSGRFLYEQYFGPGTRLTVT.